Below are 27 T cell receptor beta chains sequenced from a single sample in a study of T cells in Graves' hyperthyroidism and ophthalmopathy. The CDR3 regions of TCR beta were amplified from RNA transcripts. HTBI primers were employed in a first-round RT-PCR of the TCR CDR3. TCRdb processed the multiplex PCR reads anew with MiXCR; each CDR3 protein has one entry. The sample gives 600,000 to 750,000 distinct CDR3 sequences, roughly 17% of which show up once; 15% to 17% is in the top ten. The sequenced sample consisted of blood. The receptors originated from a man aged 45-60 years with Graves' hyperthyroidism.

This chain uses TRBV30 with TRBJ2-7; 12 bases are shared with TRBD1. V was pared by 2 bases and J by 4 bases, with 9 bases of the junction left unmatched. The CDR3 extends over 16 amino acids. From germline, CDR1 is GTSNPN and CDR2 SVGIG (reference sequence). CDR3 in amino acids: CAWSRLPGQGAYEQYF. The CDR3 region has the DNA TGTGCCTGGAGTCGACTACCGGGACAGGGGGCTTACGAGCAGTACTTC. The full variable domain, in which reference TRBV30 and TRBJ2-7 provide the parts outside the CDR3, is SQTIHQWPATLVQPVGSPLSLECTVEGTSNPNLYWYRQAAGRGLQLLFYSVGIGQISSEVPQNLSASRPQDRQFILSSKKLLLSDSGFYLCAWSRLPGQGAYEQYFGPGTRLTVT.

This chain joins TRBV12-3 or TRBV12-4 and TRBJ2-1; TRBD2 might be the D (5 bases). CDR3 size: 13 residues. Trimming removed 2 bases at V and 10 bases at J, with 12 bases between. The CDR3 spells CASSLKKRFEQFF. The DNA of the CDR3 is TGTGCCAGCAGTTTAAAAAAGCGGTTCGAGCAGTTCTTC.

The sample holds many counts of this clonotype. CDR3 sequence reads: CAWSEIGYGELFF. The CDR3 nucleotides read TGTGCCTGGAGTGAGATAGGGTACGGGGAGCTGTTTTTT. The chain joins TRBV30 to TRBJ2-2; no definite D call. The CDR3 length is 13 residues. Deletions cut 1 base from V and 7 bases from J, with 10 bases between. Per germline, CDR1 GTSNPN and CDR2 SVGIG (reference sequence).

There are many counts of this clonotype. The chain couples TRBV27 to TRBJ2-3; 9 bases are shared with TRBD2. CDR3 length: 16 residues. Unmatched junction bases numbered 8, after V lost 4 bases and J lost 3 bases. Germline CDR1 is MNHEY and CDR2 is SMNVEV (reference sequence). The CDR3 loop is CASSSPTSGNTDTQYF. The CDR3 DNA follows: TGTGCCAGCAGTTCGCCGACTAGCGGTAATACAGATACGCAGTATTTT.

The sample holds a few counts of this clonotype. This chain joins TRBV19 and TRBJ2-5; TRBD1 matches at 8 bases. CDR1 and CDR2 (germline): LNHDA, SQIVND (reference sequence). This CDR3 is 13 amino acids long. With V trimmed by 4 bases and J by 7 bases, 5 bases remained unmatched. CDR3 DNA sequence: TGTGCCAGTAGTAACACAGGGGGAAGGACCCAGTACTTC. Translation: CASSNTGGRTQYF.

The table lists this clonotype with a few counts. This chain joins TRBV9 and TRBJ1-4; 10 positions agree with TRBD1. Germline CDR1 and CDR2: SGDLS and YYNGEE. J lost 5 bases, V lost 4 bases, and 11 bases had no gene match. The CDR3 extends over 17 amino acids. DNA for the CDR3: TGTGCCAGCAGCCTCCGACTTGGGACAGGGGACAATGAAAAACTGTTTTTT. Its protein product is CASSLRLGTGDNEKLFF.

For this clonotype: A read error may explain this, as a much larger clone is one base away. The chain has TRBV24-1 and TRBJ1-3, with D possibly matching TRBD1 (5 bases). The germline gives CDR1 KGHDR, CDR2 SFDVKD. The CDR3 length is 15 residues. Trimming took off 7 bases at V and 1 base at J, with 13 bases between the two ends. CDR3 nucleotides: TGTGCCACCAGGGCGGCAGGGACGTCTGGAAACACCATATATTTT. It translates to CATRAAGTSGNTIYF.

The chain carries TRBV19 and TRBJ1-1; possible D gene TRBD1, 5 bases. Germline-derived CDR1 and CDR2 are LNHDA and SQIVND (reference sequence). The CDR3 sequence is 14 residues long. V was clipped by 7 bases and J by 6 bases, with 18 bases between them. The CDR3, as DNA: TGTGCCAGTACCTCCAGGGAGAGGATAGCTGAAGCTTTCTTT. Residues: CASTSRERIAEAFF.

The chain employs TRBV5-1 and TRBJ1-6, with D possibly matching TRBD1 (5 bases). V lost 3 bases to trimming and J lost 7 bases, with 14 bases between them. This CDR3 is 15 amino acids long. Germline V gives CDR1 SGHRS, CDR2 YFSETQ. CDR3 residues: CASSSTHGGNSPLHF. The CDR3, as DNA: TGCGCCAGCAGCTCTACTCACGGGGGAAATTCACCCCTCCACTTT.

This clonotype was observed a few times. This sequence joins TRBV20-1 and TRBJ2-1; 10 bases agree with TRBD1. Germline V CDR1 and CDR2: DFQATT, SNEGSKA (reference sequence). V lost 5 bases, J lost 0 bases, and 13 bases stayed unmatched. The CDR3 is 18 amino acids. Here the CDR3 DNA reads TGCAGTGCTTACGACAGGGGGCGGCTTCTTAGCTCCTACAATGAGCAGTTCTTC. Translation gives CSAYDRGRLLSSYNEQFF.

This chain links TRBV4-1 with TRBJ1-5; D is unresolved. Trimming cost V 4 bases and J 5 bases, with 15 bases left between them. The CDR3 totals 15 residues. Germline V gives CDR1 MGHRA, CDR2 YSYEKL. The CDR3 DNA reads as TGCGCCAGCAGCCCTCAGAGGGCTGGGGATCAGCCCCAGCATTTT. This codes for CASSPQRAGDQPQHF.

CDR3 sequence (DNA): TGTGCCAGTAGTATCGACGGGTCCTACGAGCAGTACTTC. This gives the protein CASSIDGSYEQYF. The V call is TRBV19, the J call TRBJ2-7; D is uncertain. Deletions cut 3 bases from V and 1 base from J, with 7 bases between. The CDR3 loop spans 13 amino acids. CDR1 LNHDA and CDR2 SQIVND come from the germline V gene (reference sequence).

The V and J genes are TRBV3-1 and TRBJ2-5, with 8 nucleotides matching TRBD1. CDR3 length equals 16 residues. From germline, CDR1 is LGHDT and CDR2 YNNKEL (reference sequence). The J segment lost 4 bases and the V segment lost 0 bases, leaving 7 bases of the junction unmatched. The CDR3 here is CASSQDFQGARETQYF. The CDR3 DNA sequence: TGTGCCAGCAGCCAAGATTTCCAGGGGGCGCGAGAGACCCAGTACTTC.

The table lists this clonotype with a few counts. The gene calls are TRBV9 and TRBJ1-1; D gene unclear. Germline V gives CDR1 SGDLS, CDR2 YYNGEE. Trimming removed 4 bases at V and 2 bases at J, with 12 bases between. The CDR3 extends over 14 amino acids. CDR3 sequence reads: CASSRALSNTEAFF. The CDR3 DNA reads as TGTGCCAGCAGCCGAGCCCTCAGTAACACTGAAGCTTTCTTT.

This clonotype was picked up a small number of times. Written as DNA, the CDR3 is TGTGCCTGGGGGGACAGGGGACACGAGCAGTACTTC. Translating gives CAWGDRGHEQYF. The chain links TRBV30 to TRBJ2-7, with 10 bases aligning to TRBD1. This CDR3 has 12 residues. V dropped 5 bases and J dropped 5; count of bases not matched to a gene: 3. Germline CDR1 is GTSNPN and CDR2 is SVGIG (reference sequence).

This clonotype was seen ten or more times. The chain employs TRBV27 and TRBJ2-1; D gene unclear. CDR3 length equals 12 residues. Germline CDR1 is MNHEY and CDR2 is SMNVEV (reference sequence). The germline V and J ends were trimmed by 6 bases and 4 bases, with 7 bases remaining between them. The CDR3 nucleotides read TGTGCCAGCAGACCAACTTACAATGAGCAGTTCTTC. It translates to CASRPTYNEQFF.

The chain has TRBV5-6 and TRBJ2-1; 10 nucleotides match TRBD1. CDR1 is SGHDT, CDR2 YYEEEE, per germline. The length of the CDR3 is 15 residues. Germline trimming cut 2 bases from V and 4 bases from J; bases unmatched to any gene: 3. CDR3 coding DNA: TGTGCCAGCAGCTTCCGGGACAGGGGATACAATGAGCAGTTCTTC. The encoded protein is CASSFRDRGYNEQFF.

As concerns this clonotype: This could be a read error, since a much larger clone is one nucleotide away. V gene TRBV28 combines with J gene TRBJ2-1, with TRBD2 matching over 8 bases. The J call may not be correct, given that the DNA end is closer to TRBJ2-7. This CDR3 is 15 amino acids long. Germline V gene sequence: CDR1 MDHEN, CDR2 SYDVKM. The CDR3 loop is CASSFGGRIYNEQYF. CDR3 coding DNA: TGTGCCAGCAGTTTTGGCGGGAGGATCTACAATGAGCAGTACTTC.

This clonotype was detected many times. This chain links TRBV28 with TRBJ2-7; TRBD1 aligns across 7 bases. Trimming cost V 6 bases and J 2 bases; bases outside gene matches: 4. From germline, CDR1 is MDHEN and CDR2 SYDVKM. CDR3 length equals 13 residues. The CDR3 DNA reads as TGTGCCAGCAGGTTGACAGGGCCCTACGAGCAGTACTTC. Protein: CASRLTGPYEQYF. Full variable domain (missing parts from reference TRBV28 and TRBJ2-7): DVKVTQSSRYLVKRTGEKVFLECVQDMDHENMFWYRQDPGLGLRLIYFSYDVKMKEKGDIPEGYSVSREKKERFSLILESASTNQTSMYLCASRLTGPYEQYFGPGTRLTVT.

Notes on this clonotype: One end of the junction varies from germline; a read error may be responsible. The J gene is TRBJ1-1, the V gene TRBV6-9; no definite D call. The V gene's germline CDR1 is MNHGY and CDR2 SVAAGI. This CDR3 is built from 12 residues. CDR3 nucleotide sequence: TGCGCCAGCAGTGAATCCGGGTTGAACGCTTTCTTT. It codes for CASSESGLNAFF.

V and J are TRBV18 and TRBJ2-7; D is undetermined. The V end lost 3 bases, the J end lost 2 bases, and 5 bases lay between the germline ends. This CDR3 contains 12 residues. In germline, CDR1 is KGHSH, CDR2 LQKENI. CDR3 amino acids: CASSPNAYEQYF. The CDR3 nucleotides are TGTGCCAGCTCACCCAACGCCTACGAGCAGTACTTC. Full variable domain (remainder filled in from reference TRBV18 and TRBJ2-7): NAGVMQNPRHLVRRRGQEARLRCSPMKGHSHVYWYRQLPEEGLKFMVYLQKENIIDESGMPKERFSAEFPKEGPSILRIQQVVRGDSAAYFCASSPNAYEQYFGPGTRLTVT.

This sequence joins TRBV7-2 and TRBJ1-5; a possible D gene is TRBD1 (6 bases). The CDR3 runs 15 residues. The V and J ends lost 1 base and 2 bases respectively, with 9 bases between them. The V gene's germline CDR1 is SGHTA and CDR2 FQGNSA. In DNA, the CDR3 is TGTGCCAGCAGCTTAGAACAGGGCCGCAATCAGCCCCAGCATTTT. Protein product: CASSLEQGRNQPQHF.

The rearrangement links TRBV6-2 or TRBV6-3 to TRBJ2-3; the match to TRBD1 covers 7 bases. The CDR3 runs to 18 residues. Germline loops: CDR1 MNHEY, CDR2 SVGEGT. With V trimmed by 2 bases and J by 0 bases, 11 bases remained unmatched. The CDR3 region has the DNA TGTGCCAGCAGTTACGATGGGACAGCTCCTTCTAGCACAGATACGCAGTATTTT. Encoded protein: CASSYDGTAPSSTDTQYF.

This clonotype was observed a handful of times. The chain has TRBV29-1 and TRBJ1-1; perhaps TRBD1 as D (6 bases). V lost 2 bases and J lost 10, with 11 bases in between. The V gene's germline CDR1 is SQVTM and CDR2 ANQGSEA. The CDR3 has 11 amino acids. The CDR3 protein is CSVEFRGRAFF. The CDR3 coding sequence is TGCAGCGTTGAATTTCGGGGGCGAGCTTTCTTT.

This clonotype was detected a few times. The V and J genes are TRBV19 and TRBJ2-1; D uncertain. The length of the CDR3 is 15 residues. Trimming took 2 bases from V and 4 from J, leaving 12 bases between them. Germline CDR1 is LNHDA and CDR2 is SQIVND (reference sequence). DNA of the CDR3: TGTGCCAGTAGTATAACTACTCAAGTTTACAATGAGCAGTTCTTC. Translating it yields CASSITTQVYNEQFF.

The rearrangement uses TRBV20-1 and TRBJ2-7, with TRBD1 identical over 9 bases. Germline V lookup: CDR1 DFQATT, CDR2 SNEGSKA (reference sequence). The CDR3 covers 13 residues. The ends lost 6 bases at V and 3 bases at J; junction bases unmatched: 6. In DNA, the CDR3 is TGCAGTGCGATCTCGACAGGGGGCTACGAGCAGTACTTC. Its translation: CSAISTGGYEQYF.

The V and J genes are TRBV20-1 and TRBJ2-7; TRBD2 matches at 7 bases. There are 17 residues in the CDR3. V dropped 1 base and J dropped 0; count of bases not matched to a gene: 12. Germline loops: CDR1 DFQATT, CDR2 SNEGSKA (reference sequence). DNA for the CDR3: TGCAGTGCTAGAGTTGGTAGCGGGTCATTGCTCTCCTACGAGCAGTACTTC. It is translated as CSARVGSGSLLSYEQYF.